This T cell receptor (beta chain) derives from a study of blood T cells in healthy people across ages. Samples each yielded at least 5 micrograms of total RNA. This CDR3 contains 14 residues. In germline, CDR1 is DFQATT, CDR2 SNEGSKA (reference sequence). A J-beta primer mix and a sample-barcoded 5' primer were used in a second PCR of about 7 to 12 cycles. TCRdb called the 5' RACE reads again in MiXCR, with one record for every CDR3 protein. Of 1.8 million or so distinct CDR3 sequences detected, roughly two fifths appear once; the ten largest clones hold more than 20%. The V and J genes are TRBV20-1 and TRBJ2-4; 10 bases line up with TRBD1. The tail of the sequence fits TRBJ2-7 better, so the J call may be wrong. The source is a human donor in good health. The sample comprised blood. CDR3 region: CSARGPGTGDEQYF. The CDR3 nucleotides read TGCAGTGCTAGAGGCCCCGGGACAGGGGACGAGCAGTACTTC.